This entry lists 16 T cell receptor beta chains sequenced from one sample in a study of response to subunit inactivated influenza vaccine. TCRdb itself ran the RT-PCR reads through MiXCR, one entry per CDR3 protein. The sample contains over 750,000 distinct CDR3 sequences, around 21% of which appear only once. Here the sequenced sample was PBMCs from blood, taken less than 6 days after vaccination. Receptors originate from a man aged 50 to 60 who received an inactivated influenza vaccine.

In its sample, this clonotype was seen a few times. The chain has TRBV20-1 and TRBJ1-2; the D is unclear. Germline V gene sequence: CDR1 DFQATT, CDR2 SNEGSKA (reference sequence). The CDR3 contains 13 residues. CDR3 sequence (DNA): TGCAGACCCTTCGGGCGGACGAACTATGGCTACACCTTC. As protein: CRPFGRTNYGYTF.

V and J are TRBV7-2 and TRBJ1-3; 7 nucleotides agree with TRBD1. The germline V gene encodes CDR1 SGHTA and CDR2 FQGNSA. This CDR3 contains 16 residues. The V gene end was trimmed by 3 bases and the J gene end by 2 bases; junction bases not matched to a gene: 7. CDR3 nucleotides: TGTGCCAGCAGCTTGAACACAGGGGTAGCTGGAAACACCATATATTTT. Translated: CASSLNTGVAGNTIYF.

This clonotype turned up a few times. This chain joins TRBV7-2 and TRBJ2-7, with TRBD2 matching 8 bases. The CDR3 contains 15 residues. V trimming: 2 bases; J trimming: 2 bases; junction bases outside the gene matches: 5. Germline CDR1 reads SGHTA; CDR2 reads FQGNSA. This chain's CDR3 is CASSLSTSETYEQYF. The CDR3 DNA is TGTGCCAGCAGCTTATCGACTAGCGAGACCTACGAGCAGTACTTC.

V gene TRBV6-2 or TRBV6-3 combines with J gene TRBJ2-7; 7 bases are shared with TRBD1. V shed 0 bases, J shed 4 bases, and the junction held 3 bases outside the gene matches. The CDR3 extends over 14 amino acids. Germline CDR1 reads MNHEY; CDR2 reads SVGEGT. The CDR3 DNA follows: TGTGCCAGCAGTTACTCGGACAGGAGTTACGAGCAGTACTTC. Amino acids: CASSYSDRSYEQYF.

A word on this clonotype: One end of the junction is discordant with germline, which a read error may explain. The genes are TRBV4-1 and TRBJ2-1; 8 bases line up with TRBD1. CDR3 length: 14 residues. Germline-derived CDR1 and CDR2 are MGHRA and YSYEKL. DNA of the CDR3: TGCGCCAGCAGCCCCGGACAGGGATGGAATGAGCATTTCTTC. Amino acids: CASSPGQGWNEHFF.

V usage is TRBV11-1 and J usage is TRBJ2-3; 13 bases are shared with TRBD2. V trimming: 0 bases; J trimming: 2 bases; junction bases outside the gene matches: 14. The CDR3 extends over 21 amino acids. Germline V CDR1 and CDR2: SGHAT, FQDESV (reference sequence). CDR3 sequence: CASSLALLGLAGRSTTDTQYF. For the CDR3, the DNA is TGTGCCAGCAGCTTAGCTTTACTGGGACTAGCGGGAAGATCAACCACAGATACGCAGTATTTT.

The chain links TRBV12-3 or TRBV12-4 to TRBJ1-1; 11 bases agree with TRBD1. CDR3 length: 16 amino acids. J lost 5 bases, V lost 4 bases, and 9 bases had no gene match. This CDR3 reads CASSSGTGGRWTEAFF. The CDR3 nucleotides read TGTGCCAGCAGTTCCGGGACAGGGGGGCGATGGACTGAAGCTTTCTTT.

The chain employs TRBV3-1 and TRBJ2-3; the D gene is possibly TRBD1 (5 bases). This CDR3 spans 16 amino acids. V lost 3 bases, J lost 2 bases, and 15 bases lay in between. CDR1 and CDR2 from the germline V gene are LGHDT and YNNKEL (reference sequence). The CDR3, as DNA: TGTGCCAGCAGCCAGGGCACAGGTAACCCCACAGATACGCAGTATTTT. Its translation is CASSQGTGNPTDTQYF.

Details on this clonotype: One end of the junction fails to match germline, which may point to a read error. V is TRBV5-5 and J is TRBJ1-4; the D gene is possibly TRBD1 (5 bases). There are 16 residues in the CDR3. The germline gives CDR1 SGHKS, CDR2 YYEKEE (reference sequence). CDR3 sequence (DNA): TGTGCCAGCAGCTTTCTCCCGGGACCAACAAATGAAAAACTGTTTTTT. The encoded protein is CASSFLPGPTNEKLFF. The full variable domain, completed using reference TRBV5-5 and TRBJ1-4, is DAGVTQSPTHLIKTRGQQVTLRCSPISGHKSVSWYQQVLGQGPQFIFQYYEKEERGRGNFPDRFSARQFPNYSSELNVNALLLGDSALYLCASSFLPGPTNEKLFFGSGTQLSVL.

V usage is TRBV7-2 and J usage is TRBJ1-2, with D hard to call. CDR1 SGHTA and CDR2 FQGNSA come from the germline V gene. The CDR3 spans 14 residues. Trimming pared 0 bases from V and 2 bases from J, leaving 7 bases between. For the CDR3, the DNA is TGTGCCAGCAGCTTAGCGCGTAGCAACTATGGCTACACCTTC. This codes for CASSLARSNYGYTF. Full variable domain (remainder filled in from reference TRBV7-2 and TRBJ1-2): GAGVSQSPSNKVTEKGKDVELRCDPISGHTALYWYRQSLGQGLEFLIYFQGNSAPDKSGLPSDRFSAERTGGSVSTLTIQRTQQEDSAVYLCASSLARSNYGYTFGSGTRLTVV.

This chain links TRBV5-6 with TRBJ2-3; TRBD2 is a possible D gene (5 bases). The CDR3 is 14 residues long. With 5 bases removed from V and 2 bases from J, the gap between germline ends came to 12 bases. Germline loops: CDR1 SGHDT, CDR2 YYEEEE. Here the CDR3 reads CASSERTDTDTQYF. The CDR3 DNA follows: TGTGCCAGCAGTGAGCGGACTGACACAGATACGCAGTATTTT.

The V and J genes are TRBV20-1 and TRBJ2-7; TRBD1 agrees at 7 bases. The length of the CDR3 is 14 residues. CDR1 DFQATT and CDR2 SNEGSKA come from the germline V gene (reference sequence). V lost 4 bases, J lost 0 bases, and 6 bases stayed unmatched. This CDR3 reads CSATGTARSYEQYF. The CDR3 DNA reads TGCAGTGCTACAGGGACAGCCCGCTCCTACGAGCAGTACTTC.

This clonotype has only a few counts. V usage is TRBV6-5 and J usage is TRBJ2-3; TRBD2 agrees at 8 bases. The CDR3 totals 18 residues. V shed 0 bases and J 1 base; nucleotides not matched to a gene: 9. From germline, CDR1 is MNHEY and CDR2 SVGAGI. CDR3 region: CASSYSWRGVVGTDTQYF. The CDR3 nucleotides read TGTGCCAGCAGTTACTCGTGGCGGGGGGTAGTTGGCACAGATACGCAGTATTTT.

For the CDR3, the DNA is TGTGCCAGCAGCTTAACAGGGACAACTAATGAAAAACTGTTTTTT. Amino acids: CASSLTGTTNEKLFF. J is TRBJ1-4 and V is TRBV7-9; the D gene is possibly TRBD1 (6 bases). Per the germline V gene, CDR1 is SEHNR and CDR2 is FQNEAQ (reference sequence). V was cut by 2 bases and J by 0 bases, with 7 bases left in between. The CDR3 is made up of 15 amino acids.

This clonotype has more than one count but fewer than ten. The chain carries TRBV12-3 or TRBV12-4 and TRBJ1-5; D ambiguous. There are 12 residues in the CDR3. V dropped 3 bases and J dropped 7 bases, with 7 bases sitting between them. DNA of the CDR3: TGTGCCAGCAGTTTTGATTCCCAGCCCCAGCATTTT. It is translated as CASSFDSQPQHF.

This chain links TRBV20-1 with TRBJ2-7; D may correspond to TRBD1 or TRBD2 (5 bases each). The germline V gene has CDR1 DFQATT and CDR2 SNEGSKA (reference sequence). The CDR3 runs to 12 residues. In nucleotides, the CDR3 is TGCAGCGGAACCGGGACCAACTACGAGCAGTACTTC. Amino acid sequence: CSGTGTNYEQYF.